Below are 17 T cell receptor beta chains sequenced from a single sample in a study of T cells after posttransplantation cyclophosphamide. Cyclophosphamide on days +3 and +4 followed busulfan-fludarabine conditioning and a marrow graft. The table came from immunoSEQ multiplex PCR; TCRdb's copy has only in-frame clones and leaves some out. The sample is made up of about 7,700 clones, none counted only once. The sample consisted of PBMCs, taken about 14 weeks after allogeneic stem cell transplant with posttransplant cyclophosphamide. The source is an older female patient who received an allogeneic stem cell transplant from an unrelated donor, was CMV-positive, and had acute GVHD only. Some T cells may be provided by the graft donor.

Relative to its sample, this clone is medium-sized (0.01 to 0.1%). This chain links TRBV12-3 or TRBV12-4 with TRBJ1-4; D ambiguous. This CDR3 is built from 15 residues. V lost 10 bases, J lost 0 bases, and 15 bases lay in between. The chain's CDR3 is CANPNAVATNEKLFF. The CDR3, as DNA: TGTGCCAACCCGAACGCGGTTGCAACTAATGAAAAACTGTTTTTT.

The table lists this clone with many counts. The chain carries TRBV5-1 and TRBJ2-7, with 8 bases identical to TRBD2. V gave up 0 bases and J gave up 3 bases; unmatched junction bases: 8. Germline V gene lookup returns CDR1 SGHRS and CDR2 YFSETQ. CDR3 length equals 16 residues. Here the CDR3 reads CASSLAGAGAFYEQYF. The CDR3, as DNA: TGCGCCAGCAGCTTGGCCGGAGCGGGAGCTTTCTACGAGCAGTACTTC. Full variable domain (outside the CDR3, taken from reference TRBV5-1 and TRBJ2-7): KAGVTQTPRYLIKTRGQQVTLSCSPISGHRSVSWYQQTPGQGLQFLFEYFSETQRNKGNFPGRFSGRQFSNSRSEMNVSTLELGDSALYLCASSLAGAGAFYEQYFGPGTRLTVT.

This clone was seen repeatedly, ten times or more. The V gene is TRBV12-3 or TRBV12-4, the J gene TRBJ2-5; the match to TRBD2 covers 12 bases. Unmatched junction bases numbered 7, after V lost 0 bases and J lost 5 bases. The CDR3 runs 17 residues. CDR3 protein: CASSLARTSGRRETQYF. In DNA form, the CDR3 reads TGTGCCAGCAGTTTAGCGCGCACTAGCGGGAGGCGGGAGACCCAGTACTTC.

The chain joins TRBV4-1 to TRBJ2-4; TRBD1 matches at 9 bases. The CDR3 totals 17 residues. Trimming removed 3 bases from V and 6 bases from J; junction bases left unmatched: 12. Germline CDR1 MGHRA, CDR2 YSYEKL. The CDR3 DNA follows: TGCGCCAGCAGCCACCGGACAGGGGAGGGTTTGGGAAACATTCAGTACTTC. It specifies CASSHRTGEGLGNIQYF.

This clone appeared a few times. J is TRBJ2-2 and V is TRBV6-2 or TRBV6-3; D possibly corresponds to TRBD2 (7 bases). Germline V lookup: CDR1 MNHEY, CDR2 SVGEGT. The CDR3 spans 17 residues. V was trimmed by 7 bases and J by 3 bases, leaving 21 bases between them. Here the CDR3 DNA reads TGTGCCAGCATCGACCCCCTACGGGGGGCGCACACCGGGGAGCTGTTTTTT. Protein: CASIDPLRGAHTGELFF.

The table lists this clone with many counts. The rearrangement joins TRBV5-6 to TRBJ2-3; D unclear. The CDR3 sequence is 14 residues long. V was trimmed by 0 bases and J by 2 bases, leaving 7 bases between them. Per the germline V gene, CDR1 is SGHDT and CDR2 is YYEEEE. The CDR3 loop reads CASSLASDTDTQYF. In nucleotides, the CDR3 is TGTGCCAGCAGCTTGGCGAGCGACACAGATACGCAGTATTTT.

This clone was seen at least ten times. The chain recombines TRBV5-6 with TRBJ2-4; the match to TRBD1 covers 9 bases. The germline CDR1 and CDR2 sequences are SGHDT and YYEEEE. The CDR3 contains 16 residues. The ends lost 2 bases at V and 1 base at J; junction bases unmatched: 4. The DNA for the CDR3 is TGTGCCAGCAGCTTAACAGGGGGCTCGGCCAAAAACATTCAGTACTTC. Protein: CASSLTGGSAKNIQYF. Full variable domain (rest looked up from reference TRBV5-6 and TRBJ2-4): DAGVTQSPTHLIKTRGQQVTLRCSPKSGHDTVSWYQQALGQGPQFIFQYYEEEERQRGNFPDRFSGHQFPNYSSELNVNALLLGDSALYLCASSLTGGSAKNIQYFGAGTRLSVL.

This clone came up many times. This sequence joins TRBV12-5 and TRBJ2-7, with 7 bases fitting TRBD2. The CDR3 length is 15 residues. V gave up 4 bases and J gave up 0 bases; unmatched junction bases: 6. Germline values: CDR1 LGHNT, CDR2 FRNRAP. The CDR3 loop reads CASGWGGSSSYEQYF. In DNA form, the CDR3 reads TGTGCTAGTGGTTGGGGGGGGTCCTCCTCCTACGAGCAGTACTTC.

The sample holds many counts of this clone. CDR3 loop: CASTWDRSNEKLFF. The CDR3 DNA reads as TGCGCCAGCACCTGGGACAGAAGTAATGAAAAACTGTTTTTT. This sequence joins TRBV5-1 and TRBJ1-4; 7 nucleotides agree with TRBD1. Germline CDR1 SGHRS, CDR2 YFSETQ. The CDR3 length is 14 residues. V shed 6 bases, J shed 4 bases, and the junction held 6 bases outside the gene matches.

Many counts were recorded for this clone. The chain recombines TRBV4-2 with TRBJ1-2; a weak D match, TRBD1 (5 bases). The germline CDR1 and CDR2 sequences are LGHNA and YNFKEQ. This CDR3 has 15 amino acids. The V end was cut by 1 base, the J end by 6 bases, with 15 bases between. The CDR3 nucleotides read TGTGCCAGCAGCCAAGCAACAAAGGACACTCATGGCTACACCTTC. Translated: CASSQATKDTHGYTF.

This clone is labeled medium-sized. The gene calls are TRBV7-9 and TRBJ1-1; D remains unclear. V lost 5 bases and J lost 6, with 16 bases in between. The CDR3 has 14 amino acids. CDR1 and CDR2 (germline): SEHNR, FQNEAQ (reference sequence). The CDR3 sequence is CASSPRVSTSEAFF. Here the CDR3 DNA reads TGTGCCAGCAGCCCCCGGGTCTCAACCTCTGAAGCTTTCTTT.

At least ten counts were recorded for this clone. The chain links TRBV7-9 to TRBJ2-7, with a weak D call TRBD1 (6 bases). CDR3 length: 13 residues. CDR1 and CDR2 from the germline V gene are SEHNR and FQNEAQ (reference sequence). The ends were cut back, 5 bases at V and 2 bases at J, with 10 bases in the middle. The CDR3 here is CASSPRDTYEQYF. The CDR3 nucleotides are TGTGCCAGCAGCCCCCGGGACACCTACGAGCAGTACTTC.

This clone appeared many times. The V call is TRBV7-9, the J call TRBJ2-3; D is possibly TRBD1 (5 bases). CDR3 length equals 13 residues. Germline V gene lookup returns CDR1 SEHNR and CDR2 FQNEAQ (reference sequence). Trimming removed 8 bases at V and 4 bases at J, with 13 bases between. The CDR3 DNA reads as TGTGCCAGCGACACAAAAGGGGCAGATACGCAGTATTTT. It encodes CASDTKGADTQYF.

V usage is TRBV4-1 and J usage is TRBJ2-5; 9 positions match TRBD1. The CDR3 spans 15 residues. Germline-derived CDR1 and CDR2 are MGHRA and YSYEKL. With 4 bases clipped from V and 2 bases from J, the junction kept 5 bases outside the gene matches. DNA for the CDR3: TGCGCCAGCAGCCCCGGACAGGGGTCACAAGAGACCCAGTACTTC. It codes for CASSPGQGSQETQYF.

This clone appeared many times. The genes are TRBV10-3 and TRBJ2-2; 10 bases are shared with TRBD2. The CDR3 spans 18 residues. V lost 2 bases, J lost 4 bases, and 10 bases stayed unmatched. Looked up from germline, CDR1 is ENHRY and CDR2 is SYGVKD. The CDR3 loop is CAISEELAGKVGTGELFF. The CDR3 bases are TGTGCCATCAGTGAGGAACTAGCGGGGAAGGTGGGCACCGGGGAGCTGTTTTTT.

This clone was observed at least ten times. The gene calls are TRBV5-1 and TRBJ2-2; 7 positions match TRBD1. CDR3 size: 16 residues. Per germline, CDR1 SGHRS and CDR2 YFSETQ. V shed 0 bases, J shed 4 bases, and the junction held 6 bases outside the gene matches. CDR3 DNA sequence: TGCGCCAGCAGCTTGGAGTTTAGGGGGCGCACCGGGGAGCTGTTTTTT. This sequence encodes CASSLEFRGRTGELFF.

This clone has a count of ten or more. The chain uses TRBV7-2 and TRBJ2-3; D is perhaps TRBD1 (6 bases). The CDR3 extends over 14 amino acids. Trimming took 6 bases from V and 5 from J, leaving 15 bases between them. The germline gives CDR1 SGHTA, CDR2 FQGNSA. The CDR3, as DNA: TGTGCCAGCAGTTTCCGACGACAGGTAGATACGCAGTATTTT. It is translated as CASSFRRQVDTQYF.